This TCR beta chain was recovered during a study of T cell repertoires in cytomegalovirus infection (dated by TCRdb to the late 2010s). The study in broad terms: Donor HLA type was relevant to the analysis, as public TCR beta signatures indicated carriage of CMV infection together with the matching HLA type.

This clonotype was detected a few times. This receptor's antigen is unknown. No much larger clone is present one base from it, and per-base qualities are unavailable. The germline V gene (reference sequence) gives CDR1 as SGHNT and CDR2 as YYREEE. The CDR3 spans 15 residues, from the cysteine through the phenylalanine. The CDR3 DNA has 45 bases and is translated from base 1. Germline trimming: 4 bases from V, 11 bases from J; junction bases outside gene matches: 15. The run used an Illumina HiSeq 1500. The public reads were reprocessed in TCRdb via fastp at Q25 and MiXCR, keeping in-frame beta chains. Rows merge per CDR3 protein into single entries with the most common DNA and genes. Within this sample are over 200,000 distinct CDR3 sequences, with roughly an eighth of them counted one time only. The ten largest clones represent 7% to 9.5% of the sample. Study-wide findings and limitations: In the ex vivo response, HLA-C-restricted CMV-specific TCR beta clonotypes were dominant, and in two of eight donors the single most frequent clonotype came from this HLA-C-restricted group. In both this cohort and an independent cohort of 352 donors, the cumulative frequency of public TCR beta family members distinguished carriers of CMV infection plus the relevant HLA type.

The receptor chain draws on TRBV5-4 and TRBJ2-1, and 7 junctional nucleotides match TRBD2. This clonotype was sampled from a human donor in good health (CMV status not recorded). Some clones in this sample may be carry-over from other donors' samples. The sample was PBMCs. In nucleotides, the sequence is TGTGCCAGCAGCAATCCGGGACTACTAGGAACGCAGCAGTTCTTC. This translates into CASSNPGLLGTQQFF.